This T cell receptor (beta chain) derives from a study of radiotherapy plus CTLA-4 blockade in lung cancer. Whole-study results and caveats: Blood saw expansion of tumor-derived TCR clones after radiotherapy plus ipilimumab. Early clonal dynamics of blood T cells, together with interferon-beta, were reported as the best response predictor.

This clone was seen more than once but under ten times. As yet, its antigen is unknown. Repertoires were generated with immunoSEQ multiplex PCR, while TCRdb's copy carries only in-frame clones and drops some. The sample records about 98,000 clones, about 86% being singletons. This CDR3 is 19 amino acids long. CDR1 and CDR2 from the germline V gene are SEHNR and FQNEAQ (reference sequence). Losses at the gene ends were 4 bases for V and 2 bases for J; bases not matched to a gene: 14. Alongside CTLA-4 blockade with ipilimumab, patients with chemo-refractory metastatic non-small-cell lung cancer received focal radiation.

The TCR comes from a human donor with non-small cell lung cancer that progressed on radiotherapy plus ipilimumab. The specimen was peripheral blood, collected from a patient treated with radiotherapy plus ipilimumab. This chain links TRBV7-9 with TRBJ1-3; 10 bases map to TRBD1. The CDR3 bases are TGTGCCAGCAGCTCATCCGGGGGGACAGGGGCCTCAACTGGAAACACCATATATTTT. It is translated as CASSSSGGTGASTGNTIYF.